This T cell receptor beta chain was captured in a study of cytomegalovirus exposure and HLA in healthy donors. As for the study in general: Earlier, 150 million to 200 million T cells were analyzed, and around 100 million unique TCR beta sequences were found among them. The study's findings and limits: Available immune exposure information covered CMV serostatus only. About 87% or about 30% of the time was how often most TCR beta V segments were productive, according to an earlier analysis.

The CDR3 has 14 amino acids. Germline V gene sequence: CDR1 KGHSH, CDR2 LQKENI. The J segment lost 2 bases and the V segment lost 6 bases, leaving 6 bases of the junction unmatched. The PCR was carried out with 60 Vbeta primers and 13 Jbeta primers. Some clones are missing from TCRdb's copy, which holds only in-frame ones; the method was immunoSEQ multiplex PCR. The sample shows fewer than 85,000 clones, and about 5% sits with its ten largest clones. Turning to this clone: The antigen is not known. The sample holds other DNA sequences that translate to the same CDR3.

Donors counted as nominally healthy when sampled, yet unrecorded immune exposures were likely. The receptor comes from a woman in her 40s in good health and CMV-seropositive. V and J are TRBV18 and TRBJ2-7, with 8 nucleotides matching TRBD1. The specimen was PBMCs. As DNA, the CDR3 is TGTGCCAGCTCTCCCGGGACAGGAGCCTACGAGCAGTACTTC. It yields the protein CASSPGTGAYEQYF.